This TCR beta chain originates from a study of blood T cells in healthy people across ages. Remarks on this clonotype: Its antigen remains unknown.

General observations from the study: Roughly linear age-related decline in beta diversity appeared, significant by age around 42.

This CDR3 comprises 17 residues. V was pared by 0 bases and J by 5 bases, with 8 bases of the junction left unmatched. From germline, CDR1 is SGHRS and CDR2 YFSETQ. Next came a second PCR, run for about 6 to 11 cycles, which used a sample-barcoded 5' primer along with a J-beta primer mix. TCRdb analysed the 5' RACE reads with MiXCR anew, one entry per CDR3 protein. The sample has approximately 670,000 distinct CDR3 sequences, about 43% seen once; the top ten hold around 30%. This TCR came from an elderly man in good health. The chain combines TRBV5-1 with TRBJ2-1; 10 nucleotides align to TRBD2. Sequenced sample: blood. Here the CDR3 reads CASSLALLAGQDNEQFF. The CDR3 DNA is TGCGCCAGCAGCTTGGCCTTACTAGCGGGGCAGGACAATGAGCAGTTCTTC.